Following are 5 T cell receptor beta chains from one sample sequenced in a study of blood T cell repertoires in COVID-19. The method was immunoSEQ multiplex PCR; TCRdb's version includes in-frame clones alone and lacks a portion of them. The table lists 200,000 to 250,000 clones, over 80% of them singletons, with around a tenth in the top ten. The sample taken for sequencing was PBMCs or T cells enriched from blood (not recorded which). The receptors were gathered from a man in his late teens or twenties with acute COVID-19.

V and J are TRBV6-5 and TRBJ2-1; TRBD1 agrees at 8 bases. CDR3 size: 12 residues. From germline, CDR1 is MNHEY and CDR2 SVGAGI. The ends lost 5 bases at V and 8 bases at J; junction bases unmatched: 2. CDR3 region: CASSTGGHEQFF. As DNA, the CDR3 is TGTGCCAGCAGTACAGGGGGACATGAGCAGTTCTTC.

CDR3 DNA sequence: TGTGCCAGCAGCTTGGGCGGGGACGAGCAGTACTTC. Amino acids: CASSLGGDEQYF. The chain uses TRBV5-4 and TRBJ2-7, with D perhaps TRBD2 (6 bases). Germline V gives CDR1 SGHNT, CDR2 YYREEE (reference sequence). The CDR3 is 12 amino acids. Trimming left V 0 bases short and J 5 bases short, with 6 bases between.

The V call is TRBV6-5, the J call TRBJ1-1, with TRBD1 matching 7 bases. The CDR3 has 15 amino acids. Per the germline V gene, CDR1 is MNHEY and CDR2 is SVGAGI. Trimming cost V 6 bases and J 0 bases; bases outside gene matches: 7. The CDR3 region is CASSLTGTVNTEAFF. The CDR3 nucleotides read TGTGCCAGCAGCCTTACCGGGACAGTGAACACTGAAGCTTTCTTT.

This clone was seen only once. This sequence joins TRBV30 and TRBJ2-1; TRBD2 matches 10 bases. The germline V gene has CDR1 GTSNPN and CDR2 SVGIG (reference sequence). The CDR3 runs to 16 residues. V lost 5 bases, J lost 0 bases, and 7 bases stayed unmatched. The CDR3 DNA sequence: TGTGCCTGGGGGACACTAGCGGGGAGCTCCTACAATGAGCAGTTCTTC. Protein sequence: CAWGTLAGSSYNEQFF.

The chain employs TRBV5-1 and TRBJ1-5; 8 bases map to TRBD1. The germline V gene has CDR1 SGHRS and CDR2 YFSETQ. The CDR3 contains 15 residues. Trimming cost V 5 bases and J 7 bases; bases outside gene matches: 11. CDR3 bases: TGCGCCAGCAGACCAGGGGGCGAGTCGGGACAGCCCCAGCATTTT. Its translation is CASRPGGESGQPQHF.